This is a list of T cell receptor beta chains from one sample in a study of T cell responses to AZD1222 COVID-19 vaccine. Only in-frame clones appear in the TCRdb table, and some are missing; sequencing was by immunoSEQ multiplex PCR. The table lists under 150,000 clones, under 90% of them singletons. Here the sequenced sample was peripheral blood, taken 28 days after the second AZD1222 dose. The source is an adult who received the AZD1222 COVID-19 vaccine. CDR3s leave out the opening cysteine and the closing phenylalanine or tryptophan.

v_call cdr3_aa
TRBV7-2 ASSSQGTNYGYT
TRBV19 ASSMGAGVPPSNYGYT
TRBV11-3 ASRPQTRQEDYGYT
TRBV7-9 ASSLAPFGGWYPEQY
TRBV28 ASSSPGTGGGSPLH
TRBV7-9 ASSFPTGGNNYEQY
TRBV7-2 ASSASDGANVLT
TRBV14 ASSQDRGTRGEKLF
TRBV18 ASSQNAGYDEQF
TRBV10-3 AIREIEGTNTEAF
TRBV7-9 ASSPDRYSGNTIY
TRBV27 ASSPTGGNYGYT
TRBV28 ASTEAGTGTRQPQH
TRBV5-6 ASGSGAGVRNEQY
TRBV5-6 ASSGSTGELF
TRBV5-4 ASSSGGSLGQGRFSQY
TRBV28 ASSGPGGAGQPQH
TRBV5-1 ASSLMTPGTGVNTEAF
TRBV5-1 ASSLGGTVNQPQH
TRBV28 ASSLGQGWQPQH
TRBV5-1 ASSPGQENTEAF